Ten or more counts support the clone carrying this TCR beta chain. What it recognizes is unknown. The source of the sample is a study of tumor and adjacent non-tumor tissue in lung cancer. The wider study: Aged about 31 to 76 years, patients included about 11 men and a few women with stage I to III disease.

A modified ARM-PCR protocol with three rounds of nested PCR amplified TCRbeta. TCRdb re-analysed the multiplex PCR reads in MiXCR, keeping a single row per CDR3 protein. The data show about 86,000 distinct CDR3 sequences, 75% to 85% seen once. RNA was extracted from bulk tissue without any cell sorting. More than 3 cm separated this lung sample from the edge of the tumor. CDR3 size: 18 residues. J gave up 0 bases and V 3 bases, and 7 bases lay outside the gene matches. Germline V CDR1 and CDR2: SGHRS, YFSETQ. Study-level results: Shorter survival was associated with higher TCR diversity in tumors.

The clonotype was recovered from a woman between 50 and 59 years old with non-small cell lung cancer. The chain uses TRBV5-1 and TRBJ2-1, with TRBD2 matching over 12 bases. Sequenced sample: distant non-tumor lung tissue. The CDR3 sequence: CASSSLAGGPSSYNEQFF. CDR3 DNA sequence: TGCGCCAGCAGCTCTCTAGCGGGAGGGCCGAGCTCCTACAATGAGCAGTTCTTC.